Listed below are T cell receptor beta chains from one sample, sequenced in a study of post-analysis software for immune sequencing data. Using its own MiXCR run on the PCR reads, TCRdb lists one record per CDR3 protein. The repertoire holds some 450,000 distinct CDR3 sequences, with approximately 45% as singletons. Sequences were obtained from blood. The receptors derive from a girl aged 10-17 years with multiple sclerosis. The CDR3 runs from the conserved cysteine through the conserved F or W. Each record gives: clone size, V gene, J gene, D gene, CDR3 DNA, CDR3 protein. A D gene is named only where the DNA matches it firmly. Clone size appears in some rows only: once, few, many, or a class for an expanded clone.

clone_size: NA
v_call: TRBV28
j_call: TRBJ2-7
d_call: TRBD1
cdr3_nt: TGTGCCAGCAGTTTACTCTGGCAGGGGGACTACGAGCAGTACTTC
cdr3_aa: CASSLLWQGDYEQYF

clone_size: NA
v_call: TRBV7-3
j_call: TRBJ2-7
d_call: NA
cdr3_nt: TGTGCCAGCAGCTTATCCCAGGATTACGAGCAGTACTTC
cdr3_aa: CASSLSQDYEQYF

clone_size: NA
v_call: TRBV24-1
j_call: TRBJ2-5
d_call: TRBD2
cdr3_nt: TGTGCCACCAGTGAAATAGCGGGAGCGCTCCAAGAGACCCAGTACTTC
cdr3_aa: CATSEIAGALQETQYF

clone_size: NA
v_call: TRBV28
j_call: TRBJ2-1
d_call: TRBD2
cdr3_nt: TGTGCCAGCAGTTTTTTGGCTAGCGGAGGCAATGAGCAGTTCTTC
cdr3_aa: CASSFLASGGNEQFF

clone_size: few
v_call: TRBV7-6
j_call: TRBJ2-1
d_call: NA
cdr3_nt: TGTGCCAGCAGCTTACTCTTCCATTCCTCCTACAATGAGCAGTTCTTC
cdr3_aa: CASSLLFHSSYNEQFF

clone_size: NA
v_call: TRBV11-2
j_call: TRBJ2-3
d_call: NA
cdr3_nt: TGTGCCAGCAGCCTCCGCGTCTACTCCGCTAGCACAGATACGCAGTATTTT
cdr3_aa: CASSLRVYSASTDTQYF

clone_size: few
v_call: TRBV10-3
j_call: TRBJ2-7
d_call: TRBD2
cdr3_nt: TGTGCCATCAGTGAGGCGGTAGCGGGATCGGACATTCTCGGGCAGTACTTC
cdr3_aa: CAISEAVAGSDILGQYF

clone_size: few
v_call: TRBV6-5
j_call: TRBJ1-2
d_call: NA
cdr3_nt: TGTGCCAGCAGTTACTCTCAGGGGACCTATGGCTACACCTTC
cdr3_aa: CASSYSQGTYGYTF

clone_size: NA
v_call: TRBV7-9
j_call: TRBJ2-3
d_call: NA
cdr3_nt: TGTGCCAGCAGCCCCCCTGGGGGCCCAGATACGCAGTATTTT
cdr3_aa: CASSPPGGPDTQYF

clone_size: few
v_call: TRBV7-2
j_call: TRBJ2-5
d_call: NA
cdr3_nt: TGTGCCAGCAGCCCCCGCCTAGGGAAGCTCCAAGAGACCCAGTACTTC
cdr3_aa: CASSPRLGKLQETQYF

clone_size: NA
v_call: TRBV29-1
j_call: TRBJ2-7
d_call: TRBD2
cdr3_nt: TGCAGCGTTGTGGGGGGGGAAAAGTACGAGCAGTACTTC
cdr3_aa: CSVVGGEKYEQYF

clone_size: NA
v_call: TRBV20-1
j_call: TRBJ2-3
d_call: TRBD2
cdr3_nt: TGCAGTGCACAGTCCGGGACTAGCGTCACAGATACGCAGTATTTT
cdr3_aa: CSAQSGTSVTDTQYF

clone_size: NA
v_call: TRBV6-5
j_call: TRBJ1-5
d_call: TRBD1
cdr3_nt: TGTGCCAGCAGCCGGGACAGGGGAGGCAATCAGCCCCAGCATTTT
cdr3_aa: CASSRDRGGNQPQHF

clone_size: few
v_call: TRBV20-1
j_call: TRBJ1-2
d_call: NA
cdr3_nt: TGCAGTGCTGTGAGGGACACCACATATTGGGGCTATGGCTACACCTTC
cdr3_aa: CSAVRDTTYWGYGYTF

clone_size: NA
v_call: TRBV5-1
j_call: TRBJ2-2
d_call: NA
cdr3_nt: TGCGCCAGCAGCAAGACTAGACGGGAGACCGGGGAGCTGTTTTTT
cdr3_aa: CASSKTRRETGELFF